This T cell receptor (beta chain) stems from a study of blood T cell repertoires in COVID-19 (TCRdb year 2020). At the level of the whole study: Samples covering the acute and convalescent phases of COVID-19 were provided by collaborators in the United States, Italy and Spain. The prospective study material was composed of cDNA or gDNA derived from T cells, B-cell-depleted T cells, or PBMCs. Deeply sampled blood TCRbeta repertoires from subjects exposed to, actively infected with, or recovered from COVID-19 were included in the dataset. The repertoires were released in a freely available public database intended as a resource for research on the immune response to SARS-CoV-2. The samples were drawn from two sources: the first 160 participants of the ongoing ImmuneRACE study, and 1,000 to 1,500 subjects contributed by 6 global collaborators. The sample metadata nearly always contained a de-identified subject ID, COVID-19 status, age in years and sex. Where available, HLA class I and class II types were obtained from metadata supplied by the sample provider rather than from assay-based typing. Broad study findings and their caveats: The quantity of clinical and demographic metadata differed by source and by participant and was supplied without curation.

For this clone: Which antigen it targets is not known. No base qualities exist here, and no much larger clone lies one base off it.

In the prospective study, participants were roughly 18 to 100 years old, resided in 24 geographic areas of the United States, and were enrolled through a virtual design. To assign participants to cohorts, the prospective study relied on clinical history that participants themselves reported in a screening survey and a study questionnaire. Recovered participants in ImmuneRACE Cohort 3 were defined by two consecutive negative NP/OP PCR tests, clearance by a healthcare professional, or resolution of symptoms. In the prospective study, whole blood, serum and a nasopharyngeal or oropharyngeal swab were collected from each participant by mobile phlebotomists. Additional blood draws and questionnaires over an approximately two-month period could optionally be provided by prospective study participants. Prospective study blood samples were shipped either frozen or at room temperature before DNA extraction.

TCRbeta CDR3 regions were amplified from genomic DNA using the immunoSEQ Assay, a bias-controlled multiplex PCR. The original methods were these. The number of nucleated cells in each sample was estimated from the amplification of reference gene primers within the assay. To quantify the absolute abundance of each unique TCRbeta CDR3 rearrangement, sequence reads were collapsed and filtered. For each sample, productive Simpson clonality was calculated as the square root of Simpson's diversity index over productive rearrangements. In its TCRdb copy, this immuneACCESS table keeps in-frame sequences only and misses some clones. Where compared with another copy, unresolved V genes explain less than half of these, and the others have no known cause. That table gives V, J and clone size, and the DNA gave D and trimming. Here the sample has approximately 250,000 clones; just under 85% occur a single time. In total, the top ten clones hold 15% of the sample.

The germline V gene (reference sequence) sets CDR1 to LNHDA and CDR2 to SQIVND. V and J are truncated by 5 bases and 7 bases respectively, leaving an intervening sequence of 12 bases. The CDR3, from cysteine to phenylalanine, totals 14 residues. The entry retains the CDR3 DNA only, 42 bases that are in frame from base 1. The sequence joins TRBV19 to TRBJ1-6; the D segment could be TRBD1, given 5 matching bases. The sequence came from a man aged 35 to 55 who had recovered from COVID-19. Sequenced sample: PBMCs or T cells enriched from blood (not recorded which). The CDR3 region: CASSHQGPNSPLHF. The nucleotide sequence is TGTGCCAGTAGTCACCAGGGCCCGAATTCACCCCTCCACTTT. With the portions outside the CDR3 filled from the reference TRBV19 and TRBJ1-6 genes, the complete variable region becomes DGGITQSPKYLFRKEGQNVTLSCEQNLNHDAMYWYRQDPGQGLRLIYYSQIVNDFQKGDIAEGYSVSREKKESFPLTVTSAQKNPTAFYLCASSHQGPNSPLHFGNGTRLTVT.